Listed below are T cell receptor beta chains from one sample, sequenced in a study of cytomegalovirus exposure and HLA in healthy donors. This table comes from immunoSEQ multiplex PCR, and its TCRdb copy is limited to in-frame clones, with some not included. The sample lists 110,000 to 150,000 clones, about 80% occurring once. The sequenced material came from PBMCs. Source of these receptors: a male donor in good health and CMV-seronegative. CDR3s include the opening cysteine and the closing phenylalanine or tryptophan. Fields, in order: D gene, V gene, clone size, J gene, CDR3 DNA, CDR3 protein. D genes are given only for firm matches. Where a row states a size, it is once, few, many or the class of an expanded clone; other rows omit it.

NA	TRBV6-5	NA	TRBJ1-1	TGTGCCAGCAGTTACACCGGGTCTACTGAAGCTTTCTTT	CASSYTGSTEAFF
NA	TRBV5-4	NA	TRBJ1-1	TGTGCCAGCAGCTTGGGGGGACTGACGAACACTGAAGCTTTCTTT	CASSLGGLTNTEAFF
NA	TRBV28	few	TRBJ1-2	TGTGCCAGCAGTTCCACAGGAAACTATGGCTACACCTTC	CASSSTGNYGYTF
NA	TRBV7-9	NA	TRBJ2-7	TGTGCCAGCAGCTTAAGCCTATCCTACGAGCAGTACTTC	CASSLSLSYEQYF
NA	TRBV5-1	NA	TRBJ1-1	TGCGCCAGCAGCTTCATGGGGCGGAACACTGAAGCTTTCTTT	CASSFMGRNTEAFF
TRBD1	TRBV19	NA	TRBJ1-1	TGTGCCACCAAGGAGGGACAGGGACACACTGAAGCTTTCTTT	CATKEGQGHTEAFF
TRBD1	TRBV11-2	NA	TRBJ1-1	TGTGCCAGCAGCTCATCCGGGACAGGGTACACTGAAGCTTTCTTT	CASSSSGTGYTEAFF
TRBD1	TRBV7-8	NA	TRBJ1-4	TGTGCCAGCAGCTTACGGCGGGACAGGGATGAAAAACTGTTTTTT	CASSLRRDRDEKLFF
NA	TRBV9	NA	TRBJ2-3	TGTGCCAGCAGCCTGCTAGTTTCAGATACGCAGTATTTT	CASSLLVSDTQYF
NA	TRBV4-3	NA	TRBJ2-5	TGCGCCAGCAGCCGCCCCGGGGGTAGAGTGGAGACCCAGTACTTC	CASSRPGGRVETQYF
NA	TRBV11-2	NA	TRBJ1-1	TGTGCCAGCAGCTCCCTAATTGGGGGGGGGACTGAAGCTTTCTTT	CASSSLIGGGTEAFF
NA	TRBV7-7	few	TRBJ2-5	TGTGCTAGCACCGATTCCGGACTTCTCGGCACCCAGTACTTC	CASTDSGLLGTQYF
NA	TRBV27	NA	TRBJ2-1	TGTGCCAGCAGGTTGGGGGCAGGTCATGAGCAGTTCTTC	CASRLGAGHEQFF
NA	TRBV30	NA	TRBJ1-4	TGTGCCTGGAGTGTACGGTGGAAACTGTTTTTT	CAWSVRWKLFF
NA	TRBV18	NA	TRBJ1-2	TGTGCCAGCTCACCAAGGGGCCTCTATGGCTACACCTTC	CASSPRGLYGYTF
NA	TRBV27	NA	TRBJ2-5	TGTGCCAGCAGTTTATGGAGCGGTAAGGAAGAGACCCAGTACTTC	CASSLWSGKEETQYF